One sample yielded the 5 T cell receptor beta chains listed below, sequenced in a study of blood T cell repertoires in COVID-19. The method was immunoSEQ multiplex PCR; TCRdb's version includes in-frame clones alone and lacks a portion of them. The sample carries almost 65,000 clones, approximately 90% recorded once. Sequencing was carried out using PBMCs or T cells enriched from blood (not recorded which). The source is a woman between 40 and 55 years old who had recovered from COVID-19.

The V call is TRBV18, the J call TRBJ2-4; 7 bases are a match to TRBD1. The germline V gene has CDR1 KGHSH and CDR2 LQKENI. J gave up 0 bases and V 1 base, and 3 bases lay outside the gene matches. The CDR3 sequence is 16 residues long. CDR3 residues: CASSPRDRIAKNIQYF. Here the CDR3 DNA reads TGTGCCAGCTCACCACGGGACAGAATAGCCAAAAACATTCAGTACTTC.

J is TRBJ2-7 and V is TRBV10-3, with 8 nucleotides matching TRBD2. The length of the CDR3 is 13 residues. Trimming took 6 bases from V and 8 from J; bases not matched to a gene: 9. Germline V gives CDR1 ENHRY, CDR2 SYGVKD. The CDR3 sequence is CAIRGLDTRQQYF. In nucleotides, the CDR3 is TGTGCCATCAGGGGACTAGACACCCGGCAGCAGTACTTC.

This chain connects TRBV23-1 to TRBJ2-3, with TRBD2 matching over 10 bases. TRBV23-1 is flagged as an ORF with uncertain function. The CDR3 totals 17 residues. The trim removed 4 bases at V and 1 base at J, leaving 8 bases unmatched. The CDR3 sequence: CASSRERGGQGTDTQYF. CDR3 sequence (DNA): TGCGCCAGCAGTCGGGAGCGGGGGGGCCAAGGCACAGATACGCAGTATTTT.

V and J are TRBV6-5 and TRBJ1-1, with D unclear. Germline CDR1 reads MNHEY; CDR2 reads SVGAGI. V was cut by 5 bases and J by 2 bases, with 9 bases left in between. This CDR3 is 13 amino acids long. The CDR3 region is CASSTEYNTEAFF. As DNA, the CDR3 is TGTGCCAGCAGTACAGAGTACAACACTGAAGCTTTCTTT.

This chain links TRBV11-1 with TRBJ2-5, with 7 nucleotides matching TRBD2. Germline V gives CDR1 SGHAT, CDR2 FQDESV (reference sequence). V shed 4 bases and J 1 base; nucleotides not matched to a gene: 6. This CDR3 is 15 amino acids long. The CDR3 sequence is CASSSRLAPQETQYF. CDR3 coding DNA: TGTGCCAGCAGCTCCAGACTAGCCCCCCAAGAGACCCAGTACTTC.